This entry is about one TCR beta chain. The record originates from a study of blood T cell repertoires in COVID-19. Study in general: Acute and convalescent COVID-19 samples came from the United States, Italy and Spain.

Profiling relied on immunoSEQ multiplex PCR, and the TCRdb table lists in-frame clones only, not all of them. Among around 24,000 clones, around four fifths were seen once, and the ten largest hold less than 15%. CDR1 is SNHLY, CDR2 FYNNEI, per germline. The CDR3 spans 12 residues. The ends lost 6 bases at V and 11 bases at J; junction bases unmatched: 7. The rearrangement links TRBV2 to TRBJ1-1; 9 nucleotides align to TRBD1. This sequence originates from an elderly man with active or convalescent COVID-19. Sequenced input: peripheral blood. The CDR3 bases are TGTGCCAGCAGCGGACAGGGGTATGGGGCTTTCTTT. Protein: CASSGQGYGAFF.